Listed here are 10 T cell receptor beta chains from one sample, sequenced in a study of T-cell reconstitution after alpha-beta-depleted transplantation in children. The library targeted TCRbeta and was prepared with unique molecular identifiers. Using its own MiXCR run on the PCR reads, TCRdb lists one record per CDR3 protein. Of some 190,000 distinct CDR3 sequences in the sample, around 10% were seen once. This material consisted of PBMCs, taken before TCRalphabeta/CD19-depleted stem cell transplant. Receptor source: a boy younger than 10 with acute myeloid leukemia, due to receive a stem cell transplant.

This clonotype was detected many times. The chain is built from TRBV3-1 and TRBJ2-3; 7 nucleotides match TRBD2. This CDR3 is built from 16 residues. V gave up 5 bases and J gave up 0 bases; unmatched junction bases: 8. The germline V gene encodes CDR1 LGHDT and CDR2 YNNKEL (reference sequence). As DNA, the CDR3 is TGTGCCAGCAGCGCACTAGCGCAACTTAGCACAGATACGCAGTATTTT. This gives the protein CASSALAQLSTDTQYF.

The chain links TRBV6-1 to TRBJ1-5; perhaps TRBD1 as D (6 bases). Germline loops: CDR1 MNHNS, CDR2 SASEGT. The CDR3 has 14 amino acids. Deletions cut 4 bases from V and 5 bases from J, with 12 bases between. CDR3 sequence: CASSARDIYQPQHF. CDR3 in DNA: TGTGCCAGCAGTGCTCGGGACATTTATCAGCCCCAGCATTTT.

This clonotype was seen at least ten times. This sequence joins TRBV27 and TRBJ1-2, with no clear D. The germline V gene encodes CDR1 MNHEY and CDR2 SMNVEV (reference sequence). V dropped 0 bases and J dropped 4 bases, with 9 bases sitting between them. The CDR3 length is 14 residues. The CDR3 here is CASSLSPASYGYTF. In DNA, the CDR3 is TGTGCCAGCAGTTTATCCCCGGCCAGCTATGGCTACACCTTC.

This clonotype was seen many times. The V call is TRBV5-1, the J call TRBJ2-1; 7 nucleotides match TRBD1. CDR1 and CDR2 (germline): SGHRS, YFSETQ. The CDR3 extends over 15 amino acids. The trim removed 2 bases at V and 2 bases at J, leaving 4 bases unmatched. The CDR3 loop is CASSLTGTAYNEQFF. The DNA of the CDR3 is TGCGCCAGCAGCTTAACCGGGACAGCCTACAATGAGCAGTTCTTC.

This clonotype showed up many times. This sequence joins TRBV6-1 and TRBJ2-3; TRBD2 matches at 13 bases. The V and J ends lost 8 bases and 3 bases, in that order; junction bases with no gene match: 5. Germline CDR1 reads MNHNS; CDR2 reads SASEGT. CDR3 length: 15 residues. The CDR3 DNA reads TGTGCCAGCTTCGGACTAGCGGGAGTTACAGATACGCAGTATTTT. This encodes CASFGLAGVTDTQYF.

This clonotype was observed at least ten times. This chain links TRBV28 with TRBJ2-1, with TRBD2 matching over 9 bases. The CDR3 totals 14 residues. The V gene end was trimmed by 5 bases and the J gene end by 6 bases; junction bases not matched to a gene: 5. Germline V gene lookup returns CDR1 MDHEN and CDR2 SYDVKM. The CDR3 here is CASSVSGRINEQFF. For the CDR3, the DNA is TGTGCCAGCAGTGTTAGCGGGAGAATCAATGAGCAGTTCTTC.

The sample holds many counts of this clonotype. This sequence joins TRBV11-3 and TRBJ2-1; TRBD2 matches at 12 bases. Germline V CDR1 and CDR2: SGHNT, YENEEA. V lost 5 bases, J lost 6 bases, and 5 bases stayed unmatched. CDR3 length equals 15 residues. CDR3 sequence reads: CASSPSGRAVNEQFF. DNA for the CDR3: TGTGCCAGCAGCCCTAGCGGGAGGGCCGTCAATGAGCAGTTCTTC.

This clonotype appeared many times. The rearrangement uses TRBV5-1 and TRBJ2-5, with TRBD2 matching over 13 bases. This CDR3 comprises 16 residues. The trim removed 2 bases at V and 4 bases at J, leaving 5 bases unmatched. Germline V lookup: CDR1 SGHRS, CDR2 YFSETQ. CDR3 residues: CASSFERLAGGETQYF. CDR3 DNA: TGCGCCAGCAGCTTCGAACGACTAGCGGGAGGAGAGACCCAGTACTTC.

This clonotype has at least ten counts. The chain's CDR3 is CASRKPGLAAYNEQFF. The CDR3 bases are TGTGCCAGCAGAAAACCGGGACTAGCGGCCTACAATGAGCAGTTCTTC. The V gene is TRBV11-2, the J gene TRBJ2-1, with 11 bases matching TRBD2. J was trimmed by 2 bases and V by 6 bases; bases with no gene match: 6. Germline V gene lookup returns CDR1 SGHAT and CDR2 FQNNGV. The CDR3 contains 16 residues.

This clonotype was counted ten times or more. The chain joins TRBV5-1 to TRBJ2-6; D is tentatively TRBD1 or TRBD2 (5 bases each). CDR3 length: 15 amino acids. The germline V gene encodes CDR1 SGHRS and CDR2 YFSETQ. The V end lost 7 bases, the J end lost 4 bases, and 15 bases lay between the germline ends. The CDR3 loop is CASGGRRYGANVLTF. CDR3 nucleotides: TGCGCCAGCGGGGGTCGGCGGTACGGGGCCAACGTCCTGACTTTC.